This TCR beta chain was sequenced during a study of blood T cell repertoires in COVID-19 (dated by TCRdb to 2018 to 2020). Describing the broader study: Samples covering the acute and convalescent phases of COVID-19 were provided by collaborators in the United States, Italy and Spain. Where HLA class I and class II types were available, the types were taken from metadata supplied by the sample provider, not from assay-based typing. The prospective study material was composed of cDNA or gDNA derived from T cells, B-cell-depleted T cells, or PBMCs. Sample metadata almost always included a de-identified subject ID, COVID-19 status, age in years and sex. Samples were obtained from the ongoing ImmuneRACE study (first 160 participants) and from some 1,200 subjects provided by 6 global collaborators. A freely available public database, intended as a resource for researchers studying the immune response to SARS-CoV-2, is where the repertoires were released. Deeply sampled blood TCRbeta repertoires from subjects exposed to, actively infected with, or recovered from COVID-19 were included in the dataset. What the study reported, not specific to this receptor: Clinical and demographic metadata were provided uncurated, with the amount varying by source and participant.

On this clone itself: No antigen is known for it. Base qualities are not recorded, but no much larger clone differs from it by a single base.

Participants in the prospective study were aged about 18 to 95 years, lived in about two dozen United States geographic areas, and enrolled through a virtual design. Cohort assignment in the prospective study relied on participant-reported clinical history from a screening survey and a study questionnaire. Mobile phlebotomists in the prospective study collected whole blood, serum and a nasopharyngeal or oropharyngeal swab from every participant. Over an approximately two-month period, participants in the prospective study had the option of providing additional blood draws and questionnaires. Blood samples from the prospective study were shipped frozen or at room temperature prior to DNA extraction. TCRbeta CDR3 regions were amplified from genomic DNA by means of the immunoSEQ Assay, a bias-controlled multiplex PCR. As for the authors' bioinformatics: Nucleated cell counts per sample were estimated from amplification of reference gene primers within the assay. Sequence reads were collapsed and filtered to measure the absolute abundance of every unique TCRbeta CDR3 rearrangement. For each sample, productive Simpson clonality was calculated by taking the square root of Simpson's diversity index across productive rearrangements. TCRdb provides this immuneACCESS table in a form limited to in-frame rearrangements. Some clones are lacking; in checked studies, under half of them reflect an unresolved V gene, and why the rest are absent is not known. V, J and clone size are taken as reported in that table, and D and trimming were inferred from the DNA itself. This sample gives approximately 210,000 clones in total; 80% to 85% of them show up just once. The ten largest make up more than 8.5% of the sample.

Sequencing was carried out using PBMCs or T cells enriched from blood (not recorded which). The sequence was collected from a woman aged 45-65 years with acute COVID-19.

The CDR3 protein sequence reads: CASSFTGTGEKLFF. The sequenced DNA is TGTGCCAGCAGCTTCACCGGGACTGGCGAAAAACTGTTTTTT. The V gene is TRBV11-2 and the J gene is TRBJ1-4, and the D gene may be TRBD1, 5 bases matching. From the cysteine through the phenylalanine, the CDR3 covers 14 amino acids. The DNA shown is the 42-base CDR3, in frame from base 1. CDR1 SGHAT and CDR2 FQNNGV are derived from the germline V gene. V loses 3 bases of germline sequence and J loses 8 bases, and the interval between the two ends is 13 bases.